The next 24 T cell receptor beta chains were all read from a single sample in a study of OX40 agonist ivuxolimab in advanced cancers. The repertoire was sequenced with immunoSEQ multiplex PCR; TCRdb's copy has only in-frame clones and lacks some. The sample contains some 87,000 clones, 70% to 90% of which appear only once. The source was CD4+ or CD8+ T cells sorted from blood, collected in a trial of the OX40 agonist ivuxolimab. Receptors were obtained from an adult with an advanced solid tumor such as melanoma, head and neck, liver or kidney cancer.

This chain joins TRBV11-2 and TRBJ1-2, with D perhaps TRBD1 (6 bases). V shed 4 bases and J shed 2 bases, with 20 bases lying between them. Germline CDR1 is SGHAT and CDR2 is FQNNGV. This CDR3 is built from 17 residues. The CDR3 sequence is CASSSNTGTRVNYGYTF. In DNA, the CDR3 is TGTGCCAGCAGCTCCAATACCGGGACAAGGGTAAACTATGGCTACACCTTC.

This clone was detected only once. This sequence joins TRBV5-6 and TRBJ2-3; no reliable D call. The CDR3 runs to 12 residues. Trimming removed 2 bases from V and 6 bases from J, with 7 bases in between. The germline CDR1 and CDR2 sequences are SGHDT and YYEEEE. CDR3 in amino acids: CASSLDRDTQYF. CDR3 sequence (DNA): TGTGCCAGCAGCTTAGATAGGGATACGCAGTATTTT.

The chain joins TRBV19 to TRBJ1-2; no clear D gene. The CDR3 has 11 residues. The V end was cut by 4 bases, the J end by 7 bases, with 7 bases between. From germline, CDR1 is LNHDA and CDR2 SQIVND (reference sequence). CDR3 region: CASSRVGGYTF. The CDR3 region has the DNA TGTGCCAGTAGTAGAGTCGGTGGCTACACCTTC.

V is TRBV29-1 and J is TRBJ1-5; D may be TRBD1 (5 bases). V was pared by 4 bases and J by 5 bases, with 12 bases between. This CDR3 is 13 amino acids long. CDR1 SQVTM and CDR2 ANQGSEA come from the germline V gene. The CDR3 region is CSVGTSGDQPQHF. DNA of the CDR3: TGCAGCGTTGGGACATCGGGCGATCAGCCCCAGCATTTT. The variable domain in full, completed from reference TRBV29-1 and TRBJ1-5, reads SAVISQKPSRDICQRGTSLTIQCQVDSQVTMMFWYRQQPGQSLTLIATANQGSEATYESGFVIDKFPISRPNLTFSTLTVSNMSPEDSSIYLCSVGTSGDQPQHFGDGTRLSIL.

V usage is TRBV12-5 and J usage is TRBJ2-7; possibly TRBD1 for D (5 bases). Trimming pared 6 bases from V and 2 bases from J, leaving 11 bases between. The CDR3 is 13 amino acids. Germline assignment: CDR1 LGHNT and CDR2 FRNRAP. CDR3 protein: CASGLDNAYEQYF. The DNA of the CDR3 is TGTGCTAGTGGCCTGGACAACGCCTACGAGCAGTACTTC.

The chain carries TRBV5-1 and TRBJ1-1; TRBD1 might be the D (5 bases). Trimming took off 5 bases at V and 4 bases at J, with 15 bases between the two ends. The CDR3 spans 14 residues. Germline values: CDR1 SGHRS, CDR2 YFSETQ. The CDR3 region has the DNA TGCGCCAGCAGTGCCGGGACCCTGGGCACTGAAGCTTTCTTT. Residues: CASSAGTLGTEAFF.

The rearrangement joins TRBV4-1 to TRBJ2-7; D is ambiguous. Trimming removed 4 bases at V and 7 bases at J, with 14 bases between. Germline CDR1 is MGHRA and CDR2 is YSYEKL. This CDR3 spans 13 amino acids. Here the CDR3 reads CASSPKVESEQYF. The CDR3 DNA reads as TGCGCCAGCAGCCCCAAGGTAGAATCGGAGCAGTACTTC.

In DNA, the CDR3 is TGTGCCAGCAGCGTGACAAACGCGAACACCGGGGAGCTGTTTTTT. Encoded protein: CASSVTNANTGELFF. The chain links TRBV9 to TRBJ2-2; D remains unclear. The germline CDR1 and CDR2 sequences are SGDLS and YYNGEE. This CDR3 is built from 15 residues. Between the trimmed V and J ends, which lost 2 bases and 0 bases, there was a span of 8 bases.

This rearrangement joins TRBV19 to TRBJ1-3; D possibly corresponds to TRBD1 (6 bases). V was shortened by 3 bases and J by 2 bases, with 14 bases between the two germline ends. The CDR3 contains 16 residues. Germline-derived CDR1 and CDR2 are LNHDA and SQIVND (reference sequence). This CDR3 reads CASSIYPGGTGNTIYF. In nucleotides, the CDR3 is TGTGCCAGTAGTATCTACCCTGGGGGCACTGGAAACACCATATATTTT.

The rearrangement joins TRBV19 to TRBJ1-5, with D possibly being TRBD1 (6 bases). Germline CDR1 and CDR2: LNHDA and SQIVND (reference sequence). There are 16 residues in the CDR3. Trimming took 3 bases from V and 2 from J, leaving 14 bases between them. CDR3 in DNA: TGTGCCAGTAGTATCGGGCGGGGGCGCGGCAATCAGCCCCAGCATTTT. Translation: CASSIGRGRGNQPQHF.

In this sample, this clone turned up a few times. This rearrangement joins TRBV19 to TRBJ1-2; D remains unclear. Trimming cost V 6 bases and J 7 bases, with 15 bases left between them. Per germline, CDR1 LNHDA and CDR2 SQIVND (reference sequence). The CDR3 sequence is 13 residues long. This chain's CDR3 is CASSPGVRVGYTF. The CDR3 coding sequence is TGTGCCAGTAGCCCCGGGGTACGAGTTGGCTACACCTTC.

The V gene is TRBV27, the J gene TRBJ1-2, with a possible D match to TRBD1 (6 bases). The ends were cut back, 3 bases at V and 7 bases at J, with 18 bases in the middle. CDR1 and CDR2 (germline): MNHEY, SMNVEV (reference sequence). The CDR3 sequence is 15 residues long. DNA of the CDR3: TGTGCCAGCAGTTTTTACGGGGGCGCCTTGGGTGGCTACACCTTC. Its protein product is CASSFYGGALGGYTF.

The rearrangement links TRBV5-4 to TRBJ1-1, with D hard to call. The V gene lost 4 bases and the J gene lost 3 bases, with 19 bases spanning the gap. The germline CDR1 and CDR2 sequences are SGHNT and YYREEE (reference sequence). CDR3 length: 16 amino acids. Here the CDR3 DNA reads TGTGCCAGCAGCCTACCAACCGGGTCCTTCTACACTGAAGCTTTCTTT. Residues: CASSLPTGSFYTEAFF.

This clone occurred once. The gene calls are TRBV30 and TRBJ2-7; TRBD1 agrees at 9 bases. Germline CDR1 is GTSNPN and CDR2 is SVGIG (reference sequence). The CDR3 has 14 amino acids. V shed 6 bases and J 4 bases; nucleotides not matched to a gene: 10. The CDR3 DNA sequence: TGTGCCTGCTATCAGAAGACAGGGGGGTACGAGCAGTACTTC. This translates into CACYQKTGGYEQYF.

This sequence joins TRBV19 and TRBJ1-6; 7 nucleotides agree with TRBD1. Germline V gene lookup returns CDR1 LNHDA and CDR2 SQIVND (reference sequence). J gave up 6 bases and V 4 bases, and 3 bases lay outside the gene matches. This CDR3 region has 14 residues. The CDR3 coding sequence is TGTGCCAGTAGTAACGAGGGGGCTAATTCACCCCTCCACTTT. It yields the protein CASSNEGANSPLHF.

V and J are TRBV19 and TRBJ1-1; D may be TRBD1 (5 bases). This CDR3 is built from 14 residues. V was cut by 5 bases and J by 8 bases, with 18 bases left in between. CDR1 LNHDA and CDR2 SQIVND come from the germline V gene (reference sequence). The CDR3: CASSPGAGRTEAFF. In nucleotides, the CDR3 is TGTGCCAGTAGTCCTGGGGCTGGGCGGACGGAAGCTTTCTTT.

This chain uses TRBV30 with TRBJ1-5, with TRBD1 matching over 9 bases. The V gene's germline CDR1 is GTSNPN and CDR2 SVGIG (reference sequence). The V segment lost 7 bases and the J segment 1 base; nucleotides outside the gene matches: 2. The CDR3 has 13 residues. The CDR3 protein is CALDRGSNQPQHF. CDR3 nucleotide sequence: TGTGCCTTGGACAGGGGAAGCAATCAGCCCCAGCATTTT.

V and J are TRBV9 and TRBJ2-1; TRBD2 matches 9 bases. The V segment lost 7 bases and the J segment 7 bases; nucleotides outside the gene matches: 9. The CDR3 sequence is 14 residues long. Per the germline V gene, CDR1 is SGDLS and CDR2 is YYNGEE. The CDR3 reads CASQEGGLANEQFF. The CDR3 DNA is TGTGCCAGCCAGGAAGGGGGACTAGCAAATGAGCAGTTCTTC.

The chain combines TRBV11-3 with TRBJ2-2; 14 bases align to TRBD2. The V and J ends lost 3 bases and 4 bases, in that order; junction bases with no gene match: 7. This CDR3 region has 18 residues. Germline CDR1 SGHNT, CDR2 YENEEA. CDR3 sequence: CASSLGLAGVNSTGELFF. The CDR3 DNA reads as TGTGCCAGCAGCTTGGGACTAGCGGGAGTTAACAGCACCGGGGAGCTGTTTTTT.

The J gene is TRBJ2-7, the V gene TRBV6-5; TRBD1 is a possible D gene (6 bases). Per germline, CDR1 MNHEY and CDR2 SVGAGI. This CDR3 has 14 amino acids. Trimming removed 7 bases from V and 0 bases from J, with 13 bases in between. The CDR3 DNA reads as TGTGCCAGCAAATTGGGACATCACTCCTACGAGCAGTACTTC. Protein product: CASKLGHHSYEQYF.

The chain links TRBV7-2 to TRBJ2-1, with TRBD1 as a possible D gene (5 bases). CDR1 and CDR2 (germline): SGHTA, FQGNSA. The CDR3 has 14 amino acids. V shed 5 bases and J shed 5 bases, with 13 bases lying between them. The CDR3 region is CASSPMQGNNEQFF. CDR3 DNA: TGTGCCAGCAGCCCCATGCAGGGTAACAATGAGCAGTTCTTC.

The chain joins TRBV11-2 to TRBJ2-5; D may be TRBD1 (5 bases). Between the trimmed V and J ends, which lost 3 bases and 5 bases, there was a span of 13 bases. Germline loops: CDR1 SGHAT, CDR2 FQNNGV. This CDR3 is built from 14 residues. The CDR3 DNA follows: TGTGCCAGCAGCTTCAGACGTGGGGCGGAGACCCAGTACTTC. This encodes CASSFRRGAETQYF.

This chain connects TRBV10-2 to TRBJ2-3; D call uncertain. The ends were cut back, 4 bases at V and 6 bases at J, with 11 bases in the middle. This CDR3 has 13 residues. Germline V gene sequence: CDR1 WSHSY, CDR2 SAAADI. In nucleotides, the CDR3 is TGCGCCAGCAGTGGGGGAAGGTTGGATACGCAGTATTTT. Translation: CASSGGRLDTQYF.

The rearrangement uses TRBV30 and TRBJ2-2; unclear D gene. There are 14 residues in the CDR3. Per germline, CDR1 GTSNPN and CDR2 SVGIG (reference sequence). V shed 3 bases and J shed 5 bases, with 13 bases lying between them. CDR3 bases: TGTGCCTGGAGCGCTTTTGGTCAGACCGGGGAGCTGTTTTTT. This sequence encodes CAWSAFGQTGELFF.